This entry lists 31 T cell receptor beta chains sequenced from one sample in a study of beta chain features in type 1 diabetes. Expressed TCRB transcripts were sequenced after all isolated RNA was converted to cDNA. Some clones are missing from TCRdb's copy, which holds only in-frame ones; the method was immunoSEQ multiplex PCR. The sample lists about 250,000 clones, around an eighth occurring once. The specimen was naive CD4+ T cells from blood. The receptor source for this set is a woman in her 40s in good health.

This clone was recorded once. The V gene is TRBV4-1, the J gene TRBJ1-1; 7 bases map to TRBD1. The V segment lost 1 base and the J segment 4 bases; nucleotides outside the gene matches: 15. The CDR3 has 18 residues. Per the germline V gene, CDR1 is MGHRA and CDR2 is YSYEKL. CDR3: CASSQARGGRGITTEAFF. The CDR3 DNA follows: TGCGCCAGCAGCCAAGCCAGAGGGGGCAGGGGGATCACCACTGAAGCTTTCTTT.

In DNA form, the CDR3 reads TGTGCCAGCAGCCTTCTCGGAGAGAACACTGAAGCTTTCTTT. This sequence encodes CASSLLGENTEAFF. The chain uses TRBV14 and TRBJ1-1, with D unresolved. The CDR3 contains 14 residues. Germline V CDR1 and CDR2: SGHDN, FVKESK. With 4 bases removed from V and 1 base from J, the gap between germline ends came to 10 bases.

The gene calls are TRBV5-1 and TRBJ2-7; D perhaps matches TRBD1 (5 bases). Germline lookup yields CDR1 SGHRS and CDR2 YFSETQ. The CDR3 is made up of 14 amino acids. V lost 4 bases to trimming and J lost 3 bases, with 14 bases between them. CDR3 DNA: TGCGCCAGCAGCCCGACAGAACCAGACTACGAGCAGTACTTC. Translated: CASSPTEPDYEQYF.

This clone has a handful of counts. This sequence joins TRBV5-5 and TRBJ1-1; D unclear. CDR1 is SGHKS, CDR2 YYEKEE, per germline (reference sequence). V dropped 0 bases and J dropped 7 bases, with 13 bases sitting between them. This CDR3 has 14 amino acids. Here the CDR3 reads CASSLGLQASEAFF. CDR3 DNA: TGTGCCAGCAGCTTGGGTCTCCAAGCGAGTGAAGCTTTCTTT.

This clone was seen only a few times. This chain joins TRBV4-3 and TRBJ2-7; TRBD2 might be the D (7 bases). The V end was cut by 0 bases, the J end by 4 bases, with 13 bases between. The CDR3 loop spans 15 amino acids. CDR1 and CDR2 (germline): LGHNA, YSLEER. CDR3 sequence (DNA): TGCGCCAGCAGCCAAGAATCCAGGGGAGGGTACGAGCAGTACTTC. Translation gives CASSQESRGGYEQYF.

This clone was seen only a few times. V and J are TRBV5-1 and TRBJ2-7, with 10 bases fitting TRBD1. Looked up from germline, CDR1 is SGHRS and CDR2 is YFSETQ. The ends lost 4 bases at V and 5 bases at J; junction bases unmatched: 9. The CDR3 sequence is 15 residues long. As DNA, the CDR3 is TGCGCCAGCAGCAATCCCGGGACAGGGGACCACGAGCAGTACTTC. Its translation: CASSNPGTGDHEQYF.

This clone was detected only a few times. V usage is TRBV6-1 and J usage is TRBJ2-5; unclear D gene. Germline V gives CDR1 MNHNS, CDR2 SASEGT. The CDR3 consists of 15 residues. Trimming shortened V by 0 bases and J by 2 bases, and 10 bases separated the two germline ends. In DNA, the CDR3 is TGTGCCAGCAGTGAAGCCCACTTCTCTCAAGAGACCCAGTACTTC. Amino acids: CASSEAHFSQETQYF.

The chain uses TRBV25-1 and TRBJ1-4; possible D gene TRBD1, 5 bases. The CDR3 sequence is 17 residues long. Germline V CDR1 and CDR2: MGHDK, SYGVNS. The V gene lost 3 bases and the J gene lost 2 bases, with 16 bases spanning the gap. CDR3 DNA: TGTGCCAGCAGTGAGGCGGCAGGGTTGGCGACTAATGAAAAACTGTTTTTT. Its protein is CASSEAAGLATNEKLFF.

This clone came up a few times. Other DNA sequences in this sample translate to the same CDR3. The CDR3 DNA is TGCGCCAGCAGCTTGGGACAAGTGAACACTGAAGCTTTCTTT. Translating it yields CASSLGQVNTEAFF. The chain employs TRBV5-1 and TRBJ1-1, with D unclear. Germline V gives CDR1 SGHRS, CDR2 YFSETQ. The CDR3 is 14 residues long. Trimming left V 0 bases short and J 0 bases short, with 6 bases between.

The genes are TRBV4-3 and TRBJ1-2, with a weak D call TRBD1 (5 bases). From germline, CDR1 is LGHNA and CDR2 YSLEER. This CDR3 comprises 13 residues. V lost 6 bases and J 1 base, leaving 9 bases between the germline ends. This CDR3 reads CASRHTGNYGYTF. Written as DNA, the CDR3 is TGCGCCAGCAGACATACAGGTAACTATGGCTACACCTTC.

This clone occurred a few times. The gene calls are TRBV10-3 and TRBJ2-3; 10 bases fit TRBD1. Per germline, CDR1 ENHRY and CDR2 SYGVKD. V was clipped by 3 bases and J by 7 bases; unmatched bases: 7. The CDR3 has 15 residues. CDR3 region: CAISEITGQGNTQYF. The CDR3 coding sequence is TGTGCCATCAGTGAAATTACGGGACAGGGGAATACGCAGTATTTT.

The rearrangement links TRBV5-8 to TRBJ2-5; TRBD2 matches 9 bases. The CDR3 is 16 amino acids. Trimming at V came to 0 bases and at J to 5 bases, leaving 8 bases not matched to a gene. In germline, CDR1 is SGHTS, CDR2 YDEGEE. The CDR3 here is CASSLGGGAFTETQYF. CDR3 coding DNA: TGTGCCAGCAGCTTGGGCGGGGGGGCCTTTACGGAGACCCAGTACTTC.

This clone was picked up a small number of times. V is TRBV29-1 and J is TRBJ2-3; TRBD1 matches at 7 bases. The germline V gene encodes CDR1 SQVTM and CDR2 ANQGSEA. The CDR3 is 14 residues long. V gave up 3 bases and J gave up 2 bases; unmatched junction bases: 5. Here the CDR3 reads CSVEETGTTDTQYF. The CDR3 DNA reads TGCAGCGTTGAGGAGACAGGGACCACAGATACGCAGTATTTT.

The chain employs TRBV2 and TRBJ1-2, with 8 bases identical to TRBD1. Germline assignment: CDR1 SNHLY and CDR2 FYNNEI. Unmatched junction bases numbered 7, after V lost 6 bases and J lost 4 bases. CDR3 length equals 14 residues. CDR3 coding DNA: TGTGCCAGCAGGGACAGGGCTGGGGGCTATGGCTACACCTTC. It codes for CASRDRAGGYGYTF.

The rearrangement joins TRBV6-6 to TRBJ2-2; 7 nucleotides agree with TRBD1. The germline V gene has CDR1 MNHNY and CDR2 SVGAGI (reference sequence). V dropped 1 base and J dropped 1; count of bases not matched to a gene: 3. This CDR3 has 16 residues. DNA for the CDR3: TGTGCCAGCAGTTACTTCAGACAGGGGAACACCGGGGAGCTGTTTTTT. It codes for CASSYFRQGNTGELFF.

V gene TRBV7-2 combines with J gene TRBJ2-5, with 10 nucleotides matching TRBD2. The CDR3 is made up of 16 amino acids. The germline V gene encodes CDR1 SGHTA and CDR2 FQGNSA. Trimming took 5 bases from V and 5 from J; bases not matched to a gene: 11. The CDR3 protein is CASSRGLAGEGETQYF. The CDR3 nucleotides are TGTGCCAGCAGCCGGGGGCTAGCGGGGGAGGGGGAGACCCAGTACTTC.

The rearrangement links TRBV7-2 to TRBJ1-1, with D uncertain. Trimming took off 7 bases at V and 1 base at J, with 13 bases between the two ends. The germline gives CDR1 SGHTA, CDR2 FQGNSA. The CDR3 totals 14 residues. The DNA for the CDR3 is TGTGCCAGCAATATGGTTAGAAGGAACACTGAAGCTTTCTTT. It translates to CASNMVRRNTEAFF.

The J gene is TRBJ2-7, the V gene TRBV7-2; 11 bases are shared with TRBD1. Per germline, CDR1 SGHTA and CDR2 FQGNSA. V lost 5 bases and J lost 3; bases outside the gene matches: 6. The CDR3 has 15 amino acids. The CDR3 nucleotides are TGTGCCAGCAGCAGAGCTGGGACAGGGGGCTACGAGCAGTACTTC. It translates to CASSRAGTGGYEQYF.

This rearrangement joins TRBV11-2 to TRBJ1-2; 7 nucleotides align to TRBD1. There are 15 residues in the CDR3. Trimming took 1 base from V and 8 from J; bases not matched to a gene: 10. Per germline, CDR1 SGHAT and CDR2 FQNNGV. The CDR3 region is CASSLGGDSREGYTF. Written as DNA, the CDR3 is TGTGCCAGCAGCTTAGGGGGGGACAGCCGGGAAGGCTACACCTTC.

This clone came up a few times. The CDR3 region is CASSSFGRGNTEAFF. The CDR3 DNA follows: TGTGCCAGCAGTTCGTTTGGAAGAGGGAACACTGAAGCTTTCTTT. This chain uses TRBV6-9 with TRBJ1-1, with D uncertain. V was shortened by 4 bases and J by 1 base, with 13 bases between the two germline ends. This CDR3 has 15 residues. Per germline, CDR1 MNHGY and CDR2 SVAAGI.

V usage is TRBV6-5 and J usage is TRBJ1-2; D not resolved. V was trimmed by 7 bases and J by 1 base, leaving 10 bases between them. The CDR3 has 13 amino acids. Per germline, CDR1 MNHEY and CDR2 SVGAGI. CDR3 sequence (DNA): TGTGCCAGCACCCGAGGGCTTAACTATGGCTACACCTTC. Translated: CASTRGLNYGYTF.

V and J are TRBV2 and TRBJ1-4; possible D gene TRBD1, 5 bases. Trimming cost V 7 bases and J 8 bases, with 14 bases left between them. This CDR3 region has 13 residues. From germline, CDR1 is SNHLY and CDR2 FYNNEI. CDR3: CASKRGRDEKLFF. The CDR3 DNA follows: TGTGCCAGCAAGAGAGGGCGGGACGAAAAACTGTTTTTT.

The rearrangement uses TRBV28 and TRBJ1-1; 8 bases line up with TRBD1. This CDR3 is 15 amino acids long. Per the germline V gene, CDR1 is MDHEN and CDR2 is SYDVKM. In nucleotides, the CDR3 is TGTTCGAGCGTGGCGACAGGGGATATGGGAACTGAAGCTTTCTTT. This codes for CSSVATGDMGTEAFF.

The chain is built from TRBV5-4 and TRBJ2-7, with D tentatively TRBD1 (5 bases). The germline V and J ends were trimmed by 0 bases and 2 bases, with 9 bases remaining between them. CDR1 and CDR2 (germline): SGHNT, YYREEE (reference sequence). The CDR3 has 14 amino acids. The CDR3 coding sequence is TGTGCCAGCAGCTTGGGACAGTTGCCCTACGAGCAGTACTTC. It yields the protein CASSLGQLPYEQYF.

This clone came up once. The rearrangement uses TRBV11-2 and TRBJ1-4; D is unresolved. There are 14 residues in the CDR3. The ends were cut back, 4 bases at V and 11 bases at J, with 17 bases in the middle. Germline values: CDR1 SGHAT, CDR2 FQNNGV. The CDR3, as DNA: TGTGCCAGCAGCTCTTACCGCCGCGGTGGGAAACTGTTTTTT. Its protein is CASSSYRRGGKLFF.

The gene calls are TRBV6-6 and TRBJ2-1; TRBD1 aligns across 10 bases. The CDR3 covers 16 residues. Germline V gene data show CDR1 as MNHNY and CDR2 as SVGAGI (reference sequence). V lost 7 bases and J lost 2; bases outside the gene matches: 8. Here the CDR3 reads CASILTGTGAYNEQFF. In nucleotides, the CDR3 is TGTGCCAGCATCCTGACCGGGACAGGGGCCTACAATGAGCAGTTCTTC.

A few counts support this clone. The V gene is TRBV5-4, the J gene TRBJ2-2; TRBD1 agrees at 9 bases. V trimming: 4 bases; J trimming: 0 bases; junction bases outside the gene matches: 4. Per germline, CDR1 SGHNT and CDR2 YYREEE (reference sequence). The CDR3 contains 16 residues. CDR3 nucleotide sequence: TGTGCCAGCAGCACTCGACAGGGGGCGAACACCGGGGAGCTGTTTTTT. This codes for CASSTRQGANTGELFF.

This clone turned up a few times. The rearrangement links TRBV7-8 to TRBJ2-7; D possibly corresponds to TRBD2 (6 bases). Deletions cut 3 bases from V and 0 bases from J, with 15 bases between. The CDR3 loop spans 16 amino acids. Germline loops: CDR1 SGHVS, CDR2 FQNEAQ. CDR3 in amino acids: CASSLRGAGSSYEQYF. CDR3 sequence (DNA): TGTGCCAGCAGCTTGCGGGGCGCAGGCAGCTCCTACGAGCAGTACTTC.

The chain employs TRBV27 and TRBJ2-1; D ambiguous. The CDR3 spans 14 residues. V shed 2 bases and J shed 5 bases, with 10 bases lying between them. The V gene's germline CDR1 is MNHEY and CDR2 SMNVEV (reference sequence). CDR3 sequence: CASSLVTPHNEQFF. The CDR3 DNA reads TGTGCCAGCAGTTTAGTGACACCCCACAATGAGCAGTTCTTC.

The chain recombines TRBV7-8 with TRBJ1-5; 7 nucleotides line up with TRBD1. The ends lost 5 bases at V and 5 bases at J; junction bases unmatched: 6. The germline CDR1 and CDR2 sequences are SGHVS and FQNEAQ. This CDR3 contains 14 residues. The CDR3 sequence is CASSRDRQYQPQHF. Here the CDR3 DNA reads TGTGCCAGCAGCCGGGACAGACAATATCAGCCCCAGCATTTT.

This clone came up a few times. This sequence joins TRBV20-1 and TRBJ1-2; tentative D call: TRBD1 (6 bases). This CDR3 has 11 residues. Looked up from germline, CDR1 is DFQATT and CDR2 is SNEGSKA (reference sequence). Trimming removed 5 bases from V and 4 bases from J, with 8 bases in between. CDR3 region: CSASGAYGYTF. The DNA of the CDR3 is TGCAGTGCTTCAGGGGCCTATGGCTACACCTTC.